The 5 T cell receptor beta chains given below trace back to one sample, sequenced in a study of cytomegalovirus exposure and HLA in healthy donors. Vbeta (60) and Jbeta (13) primers were used in the PCR. Profiled with immunoSEQ multiplex PCR; TCRdb holds only in-frame clones, not every one. This table has roughly 150,000 clones, around 79% appearing once. The sample comprised PBMCs. The source is a man aged 40-50 years in good health and CMV-seropositive.

This clone was observed a single time. The V gene is TRBV19, the J gene TRBJ2-3; no firm D call. The germline CDR1 and CDR2 sequences are LNHDA and SQIVND (reference sequence). The CDR3 runs 14 residues. With 2 bases removed from V and 2 bases from J, the gap between germline ends came to 8 bases. CDR3: CASSISEFTDTQYF. As DNA, the CDR3 is TGTGCCAGTAGTATATCGGAGTTCACAGATACGCAGTATTTT.

The chain recombines TRBV12-5 with TRBJ2-7; D is undetermined. V was clipped by 0 bases and J by 7 bases, with 4 bases between them. Looked up from germline, CDR1 is LGHNT and CDR2 is FRNRAP. The CDR3 is made up of 11 amino acids. CDR3 sequence reads: CASGLVYEQYF. Written as DNA, the CDR3 is TGTGCTAGTGGTTTGGTTTATGAGCAGTACTTC.

This sequence joins TRBV5-1 and TRBJ1-4, with TRBD1 matching 8 bases. This CDR3 has 15 residues. V shed 4 bases, J shed 6 bases, and the junction held 8 bases outside the gene matches. The germline V gene encodes CDR1 SGHRS and CDR2 YFSETQ. CDR3 in amino acids: CASSRTGTGDEKLFF. CDR3 nucleotides: TGCGCCAGCAGCCGAACCGGGACAGGAGATGAAAAACTGTTTTTT.

This rearrangement joins TRBV27 to TRBJ1-1; tentatively, D is TRBD1 (5 bases). Per germline, CDR1 MNHEY and CDR2 SMNVEV (reference sequence). The CDR3 runs to 13 residues. Trimming took 8 bases from V and 2 from J, leaving 12 bases between them. In DNA, the CDR3 is TGTGCCAGCCGACCAGGGACTAACACTGAAGCTTTCTTT. Protein product: CASRPGTNTEAFF.

The V gene is TRBV19, the J gene TRBJ2-7; TRBD2 aligns across 12 bases. The ends lost 3 bases at V and 5 bases at J; junction bases unmatched: 2. CDR3 size: 14 residues. Looked up from germline, CDR1 is LNHDA and CDR2 is SQIVND (reference sequence). For the CDR3, the DNA is TGTGCCAGTAGTATCCGACTAGCGGGGGACGAGCAGTACTTC. Encoded protein: CASSIRLAGDEQYF.